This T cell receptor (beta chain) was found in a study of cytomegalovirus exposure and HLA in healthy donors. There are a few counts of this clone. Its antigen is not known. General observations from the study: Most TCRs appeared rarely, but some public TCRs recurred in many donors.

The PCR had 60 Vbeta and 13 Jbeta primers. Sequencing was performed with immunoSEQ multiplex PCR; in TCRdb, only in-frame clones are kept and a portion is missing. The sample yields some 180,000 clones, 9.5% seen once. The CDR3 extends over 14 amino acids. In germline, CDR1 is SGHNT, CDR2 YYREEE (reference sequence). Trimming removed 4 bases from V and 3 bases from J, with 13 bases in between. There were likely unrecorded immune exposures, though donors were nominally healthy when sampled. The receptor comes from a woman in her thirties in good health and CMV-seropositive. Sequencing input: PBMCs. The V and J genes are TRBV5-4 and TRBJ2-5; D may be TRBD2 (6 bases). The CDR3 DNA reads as TGTGCCAGCAGCCAATCCGGGACTGAAGAGACCCAGTACTTC. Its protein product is CASSQSGTEETQYF.